These 24 T cell receptor beta chains were sequenced from one sample in a study of Graves' ophthalmopathy and Graves' hyperthyroidism. TCR beta CDR3 regions were amplified from RNA transcripts. A first-round RT-PCR used HTBI primers, followed by a second-round multiplex PCR. TCRdb re-called the multiplex PCR reads through MiXCR, storing one row per CDR3 protein. The data show 620,000 or so distinct CDR3 sequences, 22% seen once. The sample consisted of peripheral blood. Receptors were obtained from a woman under 30 with stable Graves' hyperthyroidism. Some clones in this sample may be carry-over from other donors' samples.

The chain carries TRBV28 and TRBJ1-5; D might be TRBD1 (6 bases). The CDR3 is made up of 16 amino acids. The germline V gene has CDR1 MDHEN and CDR2 SYDVKM. Trimming removed 2 bases from V and 5 bases from J, with 16 bases in between. The CDR3 protein is CASSLLPRTAYQPQHF. CDR3 in DNA: TGTGCCAGCAGTTTACTCCCCAGGACAGCCTATCAGCCCCAGCATTTT.

The sample holds many counts of this clonotype. The chain couples TRBV7-8 to TRBJ2-2, with 11 bases identical to TRBD2. The germline CDR1 and CDR2 sequences are SGHVS and FQNEAQ. This CDR3 region has 17 residues. V trimming: 3 bases; J trimming: 5 bases; junction bases outside the gene matches: 8. The CDR3 DNA reads TGTGCCAGCAGCTTCAACAGACTAGCGGGGAGGACCGGGGAGCTGTTTTTT. Protein product: CASSFNRLAGRTGELFF.

The V call is TRBV12-3 or TRBV12-4, the J call TRBJ1-1; tentative D call: TRBD1 (5 bases). CDR3 size: 13 residues. Trimming pared 5 bases from V and 3 bases from J, leaving 10 bases between. CDR3: CASSRFRDTEAFF. The CDR3 DNA reads TGTGCCAGCAGTCGATTCAGGGACACTGAAGCTTTCTTT.

For the CDR3, the DNA is TGTGCCAGTAGTAGCCTCCGGGACAGGGTAGGACGAGCTTTCTTT. This sequence encodes CASSSLRDRVGRAFF. V usage is TRBV19 and J usage is TRBJ1-1, with 9 nucleotides matching TRBD1. Looked up from germline, CDR1 is LNHDA and CDR2 is SQIVND (reference sequence). CDR3 length: 15 amino acids. The ends lost 4 bases at V and 10 bases at J; junction bases unmatched: 13.

The chain carries TRBV25-1 and TRBJ1-3, with TRBD1 matching 7 bases. Trimming took 4 bases from V and 0 from J; bases not matched to a gene: 3. CDR3 length: 15 residues. CDR1 MGHDK and CDR2 SYGVNS come from the germline V gene. CDR3 sequence: CASSVGGASGNTIYF. The CDR3 DNA reads as TGTGCCAGCAGTGTAGGGGGCGCCTCTGGAAACACCATATATTTT.

Ten or more counts support this clonotype. The V gene is TRBV29-1, the J gene TRBJ1-2; D gene uncertain. This CDR3 spans 11 amino acids. CDR1 SQVTM and CDR2 ANQGSEA come from the germline V gene. The CDR3 loop reads CSSLDAGGYTF. For the CDR3, the DNA is TGCAGTTCCTTGGATGCGGGTGGCTACACCTTC.

The gene calls are TRBV6-1 and TRBJ1-1, with no clear D. This CDR3 is built from 16 residues. The ends were cut back, 4 bases at V and 1 base at J, with 16 bases in the middle. Per germline, CDR1 MNHNS and CDR2 SASEGT. The CDR3 bases are TGTGCCAGCAGTGGAGGGTTGGGTGGGCCGAACACTGAAGCTTTCTTT. It yields the protein CASSGGLGGPNTEAFF.

The genes are TRBV6-1 and TRBJ2-7, with 7 bases matching TRBD2. This CDR3 has 12 residues. V shed 11 bases and J 5 bases; nucleotides not matched to a gene: 9. CDR1 is MNHNS and CDR2 is SASEGT in the germline V gene. CDR3 bases: TGTGCCGTCCGGGGGAGGGGCCACGAGCAGTACTTC. Its protein is CAVRGRGHEQYF.

The table lists this clonotype with many counts. V gene TRBV6-5 combines with J gene TRBJ2-2; a weak D match, TRBD2 (6 bases). This CDR3 spans 16 amino acids. Germline CDR1 and CDR2: MNHEY and SVGAGI. V was clipped by 4 bases and J by 0 bases, with 12 bases between them. The CDR3 DNA is TGTGCCAGCAGTTTGATAGGGACTTCGAACACCGGGGAGCTGTTTTTT. Translated: CASSLIGTSNTGELFF.

In this sample, this clonotype turned up many times. A junction end diverges from the germline sequence, so it may reflect a read error. The V and J genes are TRBV24-1 and TRBJ2-7; weak D call: TRBD1 (7 bases). The germline V gene encodes CDR1 KGHDR and CDR2 SFDVKD. This CDR3 is built from 15 residues. CDR3 region: CATSDTRGQYYEQYF. CDR3 bases: TGTGCCACGAGTGATACGCGGGGACAGTACTACGAGCAGTACTTC.

This clonotype was recorded at least ten times. The gene calls are TRBV29-1 and TRBJ2-5; tentatively, D is TRBD1 (6 bases). The CDR3 has 14 amino acids. Germline CDR1 is SQVTM and CDR2 is ANQGSEA. Trimming stripped 4 bases from V and 2 bases from J, with 14 bases between. CDR3 amino acids: CSVVDSPTQETQYF. Written as DNA, the CDR3 is TGCAGCGTTGTGGACAGTCCGACTCAAGAGACCCAGTACTTC.

This clonotype was counted ten times or more. The chain employs TRBV13 and TRBJ2-7; the match to TRBD2 covers 8 bases. Germline V gene sequence: CDR1 PRHDT, CDR2 FYEKMQ (reference sequence). The CDR3 is 14 amino acids. V was pared by 8 bases and J by 5 bases, with 11 bases of the junction left unmatched. CDR3 coding DNA: TGTGCCAGCTGGGATAGCGGGGAGGCCCACGAGCAGTACTTC. This gives the protein CASWDSGEAHEQYF. Full variable domain (remainder filled in from reference TRBV13 and TRBJ2-7): AAGVIQSPRHLIKEKRETATLKCYPIPRHDTVYWYQQGPGQDPQFLISFYEKMQSDKGSIPDRFSAQQFSDYHSELNMSSLELGDSALYFCASWDSGEAHEQYFGPGTRLTVT.

The chain recombines TRBV6-1 with TRBJ1-6; D gene unclear. CDR1 MNHNS and CDR2 SASEGT come from the germline V gene. This CDR3 contains 14 residues. The V and J ends lost 1 base and 4 bases respectively, with 5 bases between them. The DNA for the CDR3 is TGTGCCAGCAGTGAAGGACGGTATAATTCACCCCTCCACTTT. Protein: CASSEGRYNSPLHF.

This chain joins TRBV28 and TRBJ2-3; TRBD2 agrees at 11 bases. V gave up 6 bases and J gave up 5 bases; unmatched junction bases: 13. The germline gives CDR1 MDHEN, CDR2 SYDVKM. There are 17 residues in the CDR3. CDR3 sequence reads: CASRAARSGRAGDTQYF. The DNA for the CDR3 is TGTGCCAGCAGAGCAGCTCGTAGCGGGAGGGCCGGAGATACGCAGTATTTT.

With respect to this clonotype: Since no conserved phenylalanine or tryptophan closes the CDR3, a read error is the likely cause. The limits of the CDR3 on the DNA are not certain, so only TCRdb's listed CDR3 is given. This chain links TRBV6-1 with TRBJ1-5. Germline V gives CDR1 MNHNS, CDR2 SASEGT. The CDR3 totals 15 residues, both ends included. This CDR3 is CASSEMVGSNQPQQL.

This clonotype appeared a single time. This chain links TRBV6-5 with TRBJ1-5, with D unclear. The CDR3 runs to 12 residues. V lost 8 bases and J 5 bases, leaving 10 bases between the germline ends. CDR1 and CDR2 from the germline V gene are MNHEY and SVGAGI. Here the CDR3 DNA reads TGTGCCAGCGGTTGGAGGGATCAGCCCCAGCATTTT. Encoded protein: CASGWRDQPQHF.

V is TRBV24-1 and J is TRBJ2-7; D is unclear. Per the germline V gene, CDR1 is KGHDR and CDR2 is SFDVKD. This CDR3 spans 17 amino acids. V lost 1 base and J lost 0, with 15 bases in between. DNA of the CDR3: TGTGCCACCAGTGATTTCCCGCGGTTAGGGTGCTCCTACGAGCAGTACTTC. It codes for CATSDFPRLGCSYEQYF.

This clonotype was seen at least ten times. The J gene is TRBJ2-7, the V gene TRBV12-3 or TRBV12-4, with D possibly matching TRBD1 (5 bases). Trimming stripped 3 bases from V and 3 bases from J, with 9 bases between. The CDR3 runs to 13 residues. The CDR3 spells CASSLGHLYEQYF. CDR3 sequence (DNA): TGTGCCAGCAGTTTGGGGCATCTCTACGAGCAGTACTTC.

This clonotype was recorded at least ten times. The rearrangement links TRBV12-3 or TRBV12-4 to TRBJ1-5; weak D call: TRBD1 (6 bases). The CDR3 consists of 14 residues. V was cut by 5 bases and J by 6 bases, with 14 bases left in between. CDR3 residues: CASSRRQEGQPQHF. CDR3 DNA sequence: TGTGCCAGCAGTCGAAGACAGGAAGGTCAGCCCCAGCATTTT.

This clonotype showed up many times. This chain connects TRBV6-1 to TRBJ1-2, with D unresolved. This CDR3 is built from 10 residues. The germline V and J ends were trimmed by 8 bases and 5 bases, with 6 bases remaining between them. CDR1 is MNHNS and CDR2 is SASEGT in the germline V gene. The CDR3: CASEGYGYTF. Written as DNA, the CDR3 is TGTGCCAGCGAAGGGTATGGCTACACCTTC.

This clonotype was picked up a small number of times. V is TRBV10-3 and J is TRBJ1-1, with a weak D call TRBD1 (5 bases). Germline V lookup: CDR1 ENHRY, CDR2 SYGVKD. CDR3 length: 12 amino acids. V lost 10 bases and J lost 7, with 16 bases in between. The CDR3 DNA sequence: TGTGCCACCGCCCATAACCAGGGTGAAGCTTTCTTT. Translated: CATAHNQGEAFF.

This clonotype was detected only a few times. V and J are TRBV29-1 and TRBJ2-5, with a possible D match to TRBD1 (6 bases). The CDR3 consists of 16 residues. The germline V and J ends were trimmed by 0 bases and 0 bases, with 14 bases remaining between them. Germline assignment: CDR1 SQVTM and CDR2 ANQGSEA. CDR3 residues: CSVEDPWDTHQETQYF. CDR3 sequence (DNA): TGCAGCGTTGAAGATCCTTGGGACACCCACCAAGAGACCCAGTACTTC. Supplemented by reference TRBV29-1 and TRBJ2-5, the full variable domain reads SAVISQKPSRDICQRGTSLTIQCQVDSQVTMMFWYRQQPGQSLTLIATANQGSEATYESGFVIDKFPISRPNLTFSTLTVSNMSPEDSSIYLCSVEDPWDTHQETQYFGPGTRLLVL.

DNA for the CDR3: TGTGCTAGTGGTTTGGTACCTCCTAGAAACGCGGCCAAAAACATTCAGTACTTC. The encoded protein is CASGLVPPRNAAKNIQYF. The chain joins TRBV12-5 to TRBJ2-4; D is uncertain. V shed 0 bases and J shed 1 base, with 16 bases lying between them. Germline V CDR1 and CDR2: LGHNT, FRNRAP. The CDR3 is made up of 18 amino acids.

This clonotype was detected ten times or more. The chain joins TRBV28 to TRBJ2-7, with D unresolved. The germline V and J ends were trimmed by 5 bases and 5 bases, with 10 bases remaining between them. The CDR3 covers 12 residues. Germline CDR1 is MDHEN and CDR2 is SYDVKM. DNA for the CDR3: TGTGCCAGCAGTGCCCATGGGGACGAGCAGTACTTC. Its protein is CASSAHGDEQYF.